What follows are 28 T cell receptor beta chains derived from one specimen sequenced in a study of graft-versus-host responses after intestinal transplantation. Their recognized antigens are unknown. Assay used: immunoSEQ multiplex PCR; TCRdb lists only in-frame clones, some missing. The data hold roughly 93,000 clones, with just under 95% observed a single time. The material sequenced was unstimulated CD8+ T cells sorted from spleen or lymph node cells, taken before intestinal transplant. These receptors all come from a human donor who received an intestinal transplant.

This chain joins TRBV29-1 and TRBJ2-1; D gene unclear. V lost 3 bases, J lost 4 bases, and 4 bases lay in between. Germline V CDR1 and CDR2: SQVTM, ANQGSEA. The CDR3 sequence is 11 residues long. The CDR3 sequence: CSVDLYNEQFF. The CDR3 nucleotides read TGCAGCGTTGACTTATACAATGAGCAGTTCTTC.

The chain employs TRBV27 and TRBJ2-1, with D possibly being TRBD2 (6 bases). This CDR3 region has 12 residues. Trimming took off 3 bases at V and 7 bases at J, with 7 bases between the two ends. The germline V gene encodes CDR1 MNHEY and CDR2 SMNVEV (reference sequence). CDR3 loop: CASSFGGNEQFF. CDR3 nucleotide sequence: TGTGCCAGCAGTTTCGGGGGTAATGAGCAGTTCTTC.

On this clone itself: The same CDR3 arises from other DNA sequences in this sample as well. CDR3 in amino acids: CASSLSGVASGRAIHEQYF. Here the CDR3 DNA reads TGCGCCAGCAGCTTGTCTGGTGTTGCTAGCGGGAGGGCCATCCACGAGCAGTACTTC. The chain recombines TRBV5-1 with TRBJ2-7; 12 bases agree with TRBD2. The ends lost 1 base at V and 5 bases at J; junction bases unmatched: 16. The germline CDR1 and CDR2 sequences are SGHRS and YFSETQ. The CDR3 totals 19 residues. The full variable domain, its missing parts supplied by reference TRBV5-1 and TRBJ2-7, is KAGVTQTPRYLIKTRGQQVTLSCSPISGHRSVSWYQQTPGQGLQFLFEYFSETQRNKGNFPGRFSGRQFSNSRSEMNVSTLELGDSALYLCASSLSGVASGRAIHEQYFGPGTRLTVT.

The genes are TRBV19 and TRBJ2-5; D is unresolved. The V end lost 2 bases, the J end lost 5 bases, and 9 bases lay between the germline ends. CDR1 LNHDA and CDR2 SQIVND come from the germline V gene (reference sequence). This CDR3 is 13 amino acids long. The DNA for the CDR3 is TGTGCCAGTAGTATATTAGCATCTGAGACCCAGTACTTC. It translates to CASSILASETQYF.

The chain combines TRBV9 with TRBJ1-6; 8 bases agree with TRBD1. J was trimmed by 5 bases and V by 5 bases; bases with no gene match: 3. Germline V gene data show CDR1 as SGDLS and CDR2 as YYNGEE. This CDR3 has 14 amino acids. CDR3 nucleotide sequence: TGTGCCAGCAGGGAGGGACAGGATAATTCACCCCTCCACTTT. Translated: CASREGQDNSPLHF.

The chain has TRBV5-1 and TRBJ1-1, with 7 positions matching TRBD1. V was pared by 4 bases and J by 0 bases, with 6 bases of the junction left unmatched. Per germline, CDR1 SGHRS and CDR2 YFSETQ. The CDR3 is 15 amino acids. CDR3 amino acids: CASSLGDSLNTEAFF. CDR3 DNA: TGCGCCAGCAGCCTCGGGGACAGTTTGAACACTGAAGCTTTCTTT.

This chain joins TRBV13 and TRBJ2-3; 10 nucleotides match TRBD2. This CDR3 region has 16 residues. Trimming took 5 bases from V and 2 from J; bases not matched to a gene: 7. Germline V lookup: CDR1 PRHDT, CDR2 FYEKMQ (reference sequence). The CDR3: CASSGGLADSTDTQYF. The CDR3 nucleotides read TGTGCCAGCAGCGGAGGACTAGCGGACTCCACAGATACGCAGTATTTT.

The chain combines TRBV2 with TRBJ1-1; TRBD1 is a possible D gene (6 bases). V was pared by 6 bases and J by 3 bases, with 14 bases between. The CDR3 runs to 14 residues. CDR1 and CDR2 (germline): SNHLY, FYNNEI. The CDR3 region has the DNA TGTGCCAGCAGCGTCGCGGCAGGGGACACTGAAGCTTTCTTT. Its translation: CASSVAAGDTEAFF.

The chain employs TRBV27 and TRBJ2-7, with 9 bases that match TRBD1. Per germline, CDR1 MNHEY and CDR2 SMNVEV (reference sequence). This CDR3 is built from 15 residues. The V gene end was trimmed by 6 bases and the J gene end by 5 bases; junction bases not matched to a gene: 11. CDR3 sequence (DNA): TGTGCCAGCAGGACCCTTGAGGGACAGGGCCACGAGCAGTACTTC. Translation: CASRTLEGQGHEQYF.

The rearrangement uses TRBV6-1 and TRBJ2-7, with D uncertain. The CDR3 has 14 residues. The ends were cut back, 2 bases at V and 4 bases at J, with 12 bases in the middle. Germline V gene lookup returns CDR1 MNHNS and CDR2 SASEGT. The CDR3 here is CASSEHGFGYEQYF. The CDR3 DNA sequence: TGTGCCAGCAGTGAACACGGGTTCGGATACGAGCAGTACTTC.

This chain connects TRBV18 to TRBJ1-2; 7 nucleotides agree with TRBD1. Looked up from germline, CDR1 is KGHSH and CDR2 is LQKENI. The CDR3 runs to 13 residues. J gave up 8 bases and V 0 bases, and 3 bases lay outside the gene matches. The CDR3 bases are TGTGCCAGCTCACCACCGACAGGGTCGGGCTACACCTTC. Translating it yields CASSPPTGSGYTF.

This chain joins TRBV7-7 and TRBJ2-1; the match to TRBD1 covers 7 bases. This CDR3 is 15 amino acids long. V shed 5 bases, J shed 4 bases, and the junction held 8 bases outside the gene matches. CDR1 and CDR2 from the germline V gene are SSHAT and FNYEAQ (reference sequence). The CDR3 loop reads CASSQTGANYNEQFF. In nucleotides, the CDR3 is TGTGCCAGCAGCCAAACAGGGGCCAATTACAATGAGCAGTTCTTC.

The chain links TRBV27 to TRBJ2-3, with 7 bases lining up with TRBD2. V shed 0 bases, J shed 5 bases, and the junction held 20 bases outside the gene matches. The germline gives CDR1 MNHEY, CDR2 SMNVEV (reference sequence). The CDR3 has 20 residues. The CDR3 nucleotides read TGTGCCAGCAGTTTATCCTCCCTACCTTGGAGCGGGAACATTGGAGATACGCAGTATTTT. This translates into CASSLSSLPWSGNIGDTQYF.

J is TRBJ2-7 and V is TRBV19, with 11 bases aligning to TRBD1. CDR1 is LNHDA, CDR2 SQIVND, per germline (reference sequence). V lost 3 bases and J lost 0; bases outside the gene matches: 4. This CDR3 spans 16 amino acids. The CDR3: CASSMGTGGTSYEQYF. In nucleotides, the CDR3 is TGTGCCAGTAGTATGGGGACAGGGGGAACCTCCTACGAGCAGTACTTC.

This clone appeared once. The chain couples TRBV12-5 to TRBJ2-7; D gene unclear. Trimming took 1 base from V and 3 from J, leaving 7 bases between them. CDR1 LGHNT and CDR2 FRNRAP come from the germline V gene. The CDR3 totals 13 residues. The CDR3 nucleotides read TGTGCTAGTGGTTTGGACAAGTTCTACGAGCAGTACTTC. It codes for CASGLDKFYEQYF.

V gene TRBV28 combines with J gene TRBJ2-5; D perhaps matches TRBD1 (6 bases). The V end lost 5 bases, the J end lost 6 bases, and 16 bases lay between the germline ends. CDR1 is MDHEN and CDR2 is SYDVKM in the germline V gene. The CDR3 runs 14 residues. CDR3 amino acids: CASSRPNREKTQYF. CDR3 nucleotide sequence: TGTGCCAGCAGTAGACCCAACAGGGAAAAGACCCAGTACTTC. The variable domain in full, with the rest retrieved from reference TRBV28 and TRBJ2-5, is DVKVTQSSRYLVKRTGEKVFLECVQDMDHENMFWYRQDPGLGLRLIYFSYDVKMKEKGDIPEGYSVSREKKERFSLILESASTNQTSMYLCASSRPNREKTQYFGPGTRLLVL.

This chain connects TRBV13 to TRBJ1-1, with 8 bases fitting TRBD1. V was clipped by 2 bases and J by 5 bases; unmatched bases: 7. Germline CDR1 and CDR2: PRHDT and FYEKMQ (reference sequence). The CDR3 is 15 amino acids. CDR3 in DNA: TGTGCCAGCAGCTTACAGGGGGCAGGGTCAACTGAAGCTTTCTTT. Translating it yields CASSLQGAGSTEAFF.

This clone came up a few times. This chain uses TRBV28 with TRBJ2-7, with 8 bases aligning to TRBD2. Unmatched junction bases numbered 4, after V lost 6 bases and J lost 3 bases. CDR1 is MDHEN and CDR2 is SYDVKM in the germline V gene. There are 13 residues in the CDR3. The CDR3 loop is CASRETSGYEQYF. DNA for the CDR3: TGTGCCAGCAGGGAAACTAGCGGCTACGAGCAGTACTTC. The full variable domain, completed using reference TRBV28 and TRBJ2-7, is DVKVTQSSRYLVKRTGEKVFLECVQDMDHENMFWYRQDPGLGLRLIYFSYDVKMKEKGDIPEGYSVSREKKERFSLILESASTNQTSMYLCASRETSGYEQYFGPGTRLTVT.

V is TRBV2 and J is TRBJ1-2, with a tentative D call TRBD1 (5 bases). Per the germline V gene, CDR1 is SNHLY and CDR2 is FYNNEI. V lost 9 bases and J 2 bases, leaving 13 bases between the germline ends. The CDR3 is made up of 13 amino acids. The CDR3 loop reads CARSGDPNYGYTF. In nucleotides, the CDR3 is TGTGCCAGGTCGGGGGACCCGAACTATGGCTACACCTTC. The variable domain in full, completed from reference TRBV2 and TRBJ1-2, reads EPEVTQTPSHQVTQMGQEVILRCVPISNHLYFYWYRQILGQKVEFLVSFYNNEISEKSEIFDDQFSVERPDGSNFTLKIRSTKLEDSAMYFCARSGDPNYGYTFGSGTRLTVV.

The CDR3 loop reads CASSLTLGSGGDTDTQYF. The CDR3, as DNA: TGTGCCAGCAGCTTGACCCTGGGTAGCGGGGGGGACACAGATACGCAGTATTTT. The chain carries TRBV11-2 and TRBJ2-3; TRBD2 matches at 11 bases. The CDR3 sequence is 18 residues long. Germline assignment: CDR1 SGHAT and CDR2 FQNNGV. J lost 2 bases, V lost 3 bases, and 10 bases had no gene match.

J is TRBJ2-1 and V is TRBV19, with TRBD2 identical over 8 bases. This CDR3 is 14 amino acids long. CDR1 and CDR2 from the germline V gene are LNHDA and SQIVND (reference sequence). Unmatched junction bases numbered 5, after V lost 1 base and J lost 9 bases. CDR3 sequence reads: CASSIGLAILEQFF. In DNA form, the CDR3 reads TGTGCCAGTAGTATAGGACTAGCGATTCTTGAGCAGTTCTTC. The full variable domain, completed using reference TRBV19 and TRBJ2-1, is DGGITQSPKYLFRKEGQNVTLSCEQNLNHDAMYWYRQDPGQGLRLIYYSQIVNDFQKGDIAEGYSVSREKKESFPLTVTSAQKNPTAFYLCASSIGLAILEQFFGPGTRLTVL.

This sequence joins TRBV4-3 and TRBJ1-5; no definite D call. The CDR3 is 15 residues long. Germline CDR1 LGHNA, CDR2 YSLEER. The V end was cut by 0 bases, the J end by 2 bases, with 8 bases between. For the CDR3, the DNA is TGCGCCAGCAGCCAAGATGGGCAGCGCAATCAGCCCCAGCATTTT. Protein product: CASSQDGQRNQPQHF.

The rearrangement uses TRBV9 and TRBJ2-3; TRBD2 aligns across 7 bases. V trimming: 0 bases; J trimming: 0 bases; junction bases outside the gene matches: 1. This CDR3 is 15 amino acids long. CDR1 and CDR2 from the germline V gene are SGDLS and YYNGEE. CDR3 amino acids: CASSVVGGSTDTQYF. The CDR3 nucleotides are TGTGCCAGCAGCGTAGTGGGGGGGAGCACAGATACGCAGTATTTT.

V gene TRBV19 combines with J gene TRBJ1-5, with 9 nucleotides matching TRBD1. Germline V lookup: CDR1 LNHDA, CDR2 SQIVND (reference sequence). This CDR3 has 12 residues. The ends lost 6 bases at V and 6 bases at J; junction bases unmatched: 0. Here the CDR3 DNA reads TGTGCCAGTAGGACAGGGGGTCAGCCCCAGCATTTT. Residues: CASRTGGQPQHF.

The V gene is TRBV18, the J gene TRBJ2-7; 12 bases are shared with TRBD1. The germline gives CDR1 KGHSH, CDR2 LQKENI. The CDR3 has 14 amino acids. The V and J ends lost 3 bases and 4 bases, in that order; junction bases with no gene match: 1. CDR3 nucleotides: TGTGCCAGCTCACCGGGACAGGGGGCTTACGAGCAGTACTTC. Translated: CASSPGQGAYEQYF. Using reference TRBV18 and TRBJ2-7 for the parts outside the CDR3, the full variable domain is NAGVMQNPRHLVRRRGQEARLRCSPMKGHSHVYWYRQLPEEGLKFMVYLQKENIIDESGMPKERFSAEFPKEGPSILRIQQVVRGDSAAYFCASSPGQGAYEQYFGPGTRLTVT.

This chain uses TRBV7-2 with TRBJ2-7; possible D gene TRBD1, 6 bases. The CDR3 extends over 14 amino acids. The V gene's germline CDR1 is SGHTA and CDR2 FQGNSA. V was cut by 1 base and J by 4 bases, with 11 bases left in between. The CDR3 DNA reads as TGTGCCAGCAGCTTAGATGGACAGTTTTACGAGCAGTACTTC. It codes for CASSLDGQFYEQYF.

This clone was recorded a few times. The chain has TRBV6-1 and TRBJ1-3, with TRBD1 matching over 7 bases. Germline-derived CDR1 and CDR2 are MNHNS and SASEGT. The CDR3 extends over 14 amino acids. V shed 5 bases, J shed 2 bases, and the junction held 3 bases outside the gene matches. CDR3 in DNA: TGTGCCAGCAGTCTTCAGGGGGCTGGAAACACCATATATTTT. Protein sequence: CASSLQGAGNTIYF.

The chain links TRBV30 to TRBJ1-2; 7 bases match TRBD1. From germline, CDR1 is GTSNPN and CDR2 SVGIG (reference sequence). The trim removed 0 bases at V and 5 bases at J, leaving 0 bases unmatched. The CDR3 length is 12 residues. CDR3 in DNA: TGTGCCTGGAGTGTACAGGGGTATGGCTACACCTTC. It encodes CAWSVQGYGYTF.